The TCR beta chain described here comes from a study of blood T cell repertoires in COVID-19 (dated by TCRdb to between 2020 and 2021). Regarding the complete study: Samples covering the acute and convalescent phases of COVID-19 were provided by collaborators in the United States, Italy and Spain. The prospective study material was composed of cDNA or gDNA derived from T cells, B-cell-depleted T cells, or PBMCs. The dataset comprised deeply sampled blood TCRbeta repertoires from subjects exposed to, actively infected with, or recovered from COVID-19. A freely available public database, intended as a resource for researchers studying the immune response to SARS-CoV-2, is where the repertoires were released. The samples were drawn from the first 160 participants of the ongoing ImmuneRACE study and from some 1,300 subjects provided by 6 global collaborators. Nearly every sample came with metadata listing a de-identified subject ID, COVID-19 status, age in years and sex. HLA class I and class II types, where available, came from metadata supplied by the sample provider rather than from assay-based typing. Overall results and qualifications from the work: How much clinical and demographic metadata was included differed by source and by participant, and the metadata was provided uncurated.

The immunoSEQ Assay, a bias-controlled multiplex PCR, was used to amplify TCRbeta CDR3 regions from genomic DNA. In the source study's methods: Nucleated cell counts per sample were estimated from amplification of reference gene primers within the assay. To quantify the absolute abundance of each unique TCRbeta CDR3 rearrangement, sequence reads were collapsed and filtered. For each sample, productive Simpson clonality was calculated as the square root of Simpson's diversity index across productive rearrangements. In its TCRdb copy, this immuneACCESS table keeps in-frame sequences only and misses some clones. Where compared with another copy, unresolved V genes explain less than half of these, and the others have no known cause. V and J calls and clone size follow that table, whereas D and trimming were derived from the DNA. This sample comprises about 39,000 clones, around 96% of them detected only once. The ten largest clones capture over 4% of the sample.

Points on this clone: The target of this receptor is not known. No clone much larger than this one lies a single base away; base qualities are absent.

CDR1 and CDR2 are read off the germline V gene (reference sequence) as MNHEY and SMNVEV. Trimmed from V: 2 bases; trimmed from J: 2 bases; junction bases lacking a gene match: 10. The CDR3 goes from the cysteine to the phenylalanine over 17 residues. The only DNA kept is the CDR3, 51 bases in frame from the first base. Whole blood was collected in K2EDTA tubes by collaborating institutions according to the institutions' own protocols. For TCRbeta analysis, collaborator samples were shipped as frozen whole blood, as isolated PBMCs, or as DNA extracted from either sample type. This sequence was found in a human donor with active COVID-19. The donor label of this sample is uncertain. The sequenced sample consisted of peripheral blood. Recombination connected TRBV27 to TRBJ2-7; TRBD1 aligns with 9 central bases. The DNA reads TGTGCCAGCAGTTTAGAGCAACCCGGGACAGGGCCCTACGAGCAGTACTTC. Translated, this is CASSLEQPGTGPYEQYF.